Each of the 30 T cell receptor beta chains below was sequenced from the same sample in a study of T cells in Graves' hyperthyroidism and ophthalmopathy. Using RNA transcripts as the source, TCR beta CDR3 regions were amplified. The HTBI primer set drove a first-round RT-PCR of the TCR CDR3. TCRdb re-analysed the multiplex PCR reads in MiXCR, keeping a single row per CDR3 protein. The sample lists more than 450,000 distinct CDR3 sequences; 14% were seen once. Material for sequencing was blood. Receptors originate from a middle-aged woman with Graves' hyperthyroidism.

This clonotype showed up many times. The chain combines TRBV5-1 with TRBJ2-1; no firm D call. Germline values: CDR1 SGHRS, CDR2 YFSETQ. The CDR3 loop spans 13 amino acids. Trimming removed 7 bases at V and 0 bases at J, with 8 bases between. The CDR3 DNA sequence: TGCGCCAGCCGGACGGACTCCTACAATGAGCAGTTCTTC. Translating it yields CASRTDSYNEQFF.

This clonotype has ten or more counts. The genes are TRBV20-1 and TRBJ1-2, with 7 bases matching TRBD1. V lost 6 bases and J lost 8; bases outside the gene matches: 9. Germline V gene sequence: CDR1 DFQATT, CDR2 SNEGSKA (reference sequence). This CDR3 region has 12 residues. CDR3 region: CSATTGTVGYTF. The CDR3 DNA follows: TGCAGTGCCACGACAGGGACTGTCGGCTACACCTTC.

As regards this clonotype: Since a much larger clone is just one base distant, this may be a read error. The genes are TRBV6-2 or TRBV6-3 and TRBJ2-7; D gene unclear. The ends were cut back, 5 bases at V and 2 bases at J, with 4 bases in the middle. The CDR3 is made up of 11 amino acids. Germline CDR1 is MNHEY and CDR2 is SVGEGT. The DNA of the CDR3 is TGTGCCAGCAGTACCACCTACGAGCAGTACTTC. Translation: CASSTTYEQYF.

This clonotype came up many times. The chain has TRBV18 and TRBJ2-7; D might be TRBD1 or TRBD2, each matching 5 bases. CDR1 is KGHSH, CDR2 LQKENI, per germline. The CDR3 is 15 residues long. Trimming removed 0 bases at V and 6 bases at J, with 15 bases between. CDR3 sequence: CASSPPGRQGAEQYF. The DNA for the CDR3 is TGTGCCAGCTCACCACCGGGAAGGCAGGGAGCCGAGCAGTACTTC.

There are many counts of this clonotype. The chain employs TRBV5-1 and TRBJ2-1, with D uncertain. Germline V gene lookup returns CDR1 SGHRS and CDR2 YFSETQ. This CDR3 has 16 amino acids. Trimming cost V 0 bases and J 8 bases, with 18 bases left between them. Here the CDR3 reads CASSLAGSASIYEQFF. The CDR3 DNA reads TGCGCCAGCAGCTTGGCCGGCTCGGCGTCTATCTATGAGCAGTTCTTC.

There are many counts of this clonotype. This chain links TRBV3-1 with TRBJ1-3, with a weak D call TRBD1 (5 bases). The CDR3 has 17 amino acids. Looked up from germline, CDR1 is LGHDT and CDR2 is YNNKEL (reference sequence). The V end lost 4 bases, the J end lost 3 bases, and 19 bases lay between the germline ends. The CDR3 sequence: CASSPPRAGSGGNTIYF. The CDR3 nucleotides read TGTGCCAGCAGCCCCCCCCGTGCAGGGTCAGGTGGAAACACCATATATTTT.

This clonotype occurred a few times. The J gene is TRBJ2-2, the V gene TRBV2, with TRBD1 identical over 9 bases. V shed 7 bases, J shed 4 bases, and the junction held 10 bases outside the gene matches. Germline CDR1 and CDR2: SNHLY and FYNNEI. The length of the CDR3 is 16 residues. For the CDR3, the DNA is TGTGCCAGCAAATTAAACAGGGGGCGGGGCACCGGGGAGCTGTTTTTT. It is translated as CASKLNRGRGTGELFF.

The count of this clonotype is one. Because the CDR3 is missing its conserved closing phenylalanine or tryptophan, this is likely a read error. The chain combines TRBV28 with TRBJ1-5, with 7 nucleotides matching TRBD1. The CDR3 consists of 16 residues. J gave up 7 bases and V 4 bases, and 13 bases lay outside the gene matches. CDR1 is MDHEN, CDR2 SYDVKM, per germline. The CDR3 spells CASSSDRVGLDQPQHS. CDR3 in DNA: TGTGCCAGCAGTTCCGACAGGGTCGGTTTGGACCAGCCCCAGCATTCT.

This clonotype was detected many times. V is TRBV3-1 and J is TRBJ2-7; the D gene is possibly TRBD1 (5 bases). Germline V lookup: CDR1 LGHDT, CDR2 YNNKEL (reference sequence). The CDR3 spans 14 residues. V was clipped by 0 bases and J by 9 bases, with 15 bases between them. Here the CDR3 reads CASSQDLGAKRQYF. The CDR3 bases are TGTGCCAGCAGCCAAGATCTTGGGGCCAAGCGGCAGTACTTC.

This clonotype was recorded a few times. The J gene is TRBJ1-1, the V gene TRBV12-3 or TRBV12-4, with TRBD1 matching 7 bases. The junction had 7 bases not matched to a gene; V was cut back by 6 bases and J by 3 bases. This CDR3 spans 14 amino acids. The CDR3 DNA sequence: TGTGCCAGCAGACCGACAGGGAGGGACACTGAAGCTTTCTTT. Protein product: CASRPTGRDTEAFF.

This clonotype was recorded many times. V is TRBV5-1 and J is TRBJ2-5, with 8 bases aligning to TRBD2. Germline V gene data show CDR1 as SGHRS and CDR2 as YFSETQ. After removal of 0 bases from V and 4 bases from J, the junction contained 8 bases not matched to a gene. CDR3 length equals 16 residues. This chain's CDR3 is CASSLGSAGVGETQYF. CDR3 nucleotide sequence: TGCGCCAGCAGCTTGGGTTCAGCGGGAGTAGGAGAGACCCAGTACTTC.

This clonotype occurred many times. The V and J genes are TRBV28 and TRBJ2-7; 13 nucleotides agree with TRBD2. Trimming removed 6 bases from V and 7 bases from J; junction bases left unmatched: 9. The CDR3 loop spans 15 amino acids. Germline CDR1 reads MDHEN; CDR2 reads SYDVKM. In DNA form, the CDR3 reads TGTGCCAGCAGCGAACTAGCGGGAGGGCCAGGAGAGCAGTACTTC. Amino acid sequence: CASSELAGGPGEQYF. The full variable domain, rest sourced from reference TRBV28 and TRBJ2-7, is DVKVTQSSRYLVKRTGEKVFLECVQDMDHENMFWYRQDPGLGLRLIYFSYDVKMKEKGDIPEGYSVSREKKERFSLILESASTNQTSMYLCASSELAGGPGEQYFGPGTRLTVT.

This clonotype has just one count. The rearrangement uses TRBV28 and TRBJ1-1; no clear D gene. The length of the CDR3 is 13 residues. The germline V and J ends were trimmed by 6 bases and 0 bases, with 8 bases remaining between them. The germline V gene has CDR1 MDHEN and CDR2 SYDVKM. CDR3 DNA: TGTGCCAGCAGAATTCCCCTGAACACTGAAGCTTTCTTT. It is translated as CASRIPLNTEAFF.

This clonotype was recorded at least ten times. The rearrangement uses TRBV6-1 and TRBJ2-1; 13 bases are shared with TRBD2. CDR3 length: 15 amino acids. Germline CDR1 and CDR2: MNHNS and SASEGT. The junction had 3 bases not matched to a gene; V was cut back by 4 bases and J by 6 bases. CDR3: CASSGTSGSGNEQFF. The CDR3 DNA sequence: TGTGCCAGCAGTGGGACTAGCGGGAGTGGCAATGAGCAGTTCTTC.

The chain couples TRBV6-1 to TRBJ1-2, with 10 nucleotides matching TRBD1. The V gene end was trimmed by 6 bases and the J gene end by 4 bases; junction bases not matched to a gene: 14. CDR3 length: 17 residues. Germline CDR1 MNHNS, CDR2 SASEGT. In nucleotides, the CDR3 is TGTGCCAGCAGACTACGCGGGCCGGGACAGGGGCTCTATGGCTACACCTTC. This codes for CASRLRGPGQGLYGYTF.

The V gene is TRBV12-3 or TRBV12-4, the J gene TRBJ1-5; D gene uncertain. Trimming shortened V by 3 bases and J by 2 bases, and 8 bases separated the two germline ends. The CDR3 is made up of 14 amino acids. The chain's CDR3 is CASSFEQGNQPQHF. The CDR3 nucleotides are TGTGCCAGCAGTTTTGAGCAGGGCAATCAGCCCCAGCATTTT.

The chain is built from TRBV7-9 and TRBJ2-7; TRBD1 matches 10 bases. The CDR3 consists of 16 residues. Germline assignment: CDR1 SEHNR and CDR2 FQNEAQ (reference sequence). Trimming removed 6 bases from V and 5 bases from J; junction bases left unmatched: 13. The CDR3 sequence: CASRSGLGQGPNEQYF. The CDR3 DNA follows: TGTGCCAGCAGGTCAGGCCTGGGACAGGGGCCGAACGAGCAGTACTTC.

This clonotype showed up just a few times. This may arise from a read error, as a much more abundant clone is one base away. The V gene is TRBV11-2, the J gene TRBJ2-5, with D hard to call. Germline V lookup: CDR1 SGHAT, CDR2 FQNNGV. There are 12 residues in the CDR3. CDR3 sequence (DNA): TGTGTCAGCAGCTTAGTGGGAGAGACCCAGTACTTC. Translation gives CVSSLVGETQYF.

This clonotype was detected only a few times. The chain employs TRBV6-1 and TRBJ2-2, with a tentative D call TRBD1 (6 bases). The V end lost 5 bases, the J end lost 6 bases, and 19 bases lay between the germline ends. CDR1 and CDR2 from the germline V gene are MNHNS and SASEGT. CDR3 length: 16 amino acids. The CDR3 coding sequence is TGTGCCAGCAGTCCCATGGCAGGGGAGAATCCCGGGGAGCTGTTTTTT. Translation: CASSPMAGENPGELFF.

The CDR3 coding sequence is TGTGCCAGCAGTTCGGACAGGGGGGTCGATGAGCAGTTCTTC. Amino acid sequence: CASSSDRGVDEQFF. The J gene is TRBJ2-1, the V gene TRBV2; 10 bases fit TRBD1. There are 14 residues in the CDR3. From germline, CDR1 is SNHLY and CDR2 FYNNEI. The trim removed 5 bases at V and 8 bases at J, leaving 6 bases unmatched.

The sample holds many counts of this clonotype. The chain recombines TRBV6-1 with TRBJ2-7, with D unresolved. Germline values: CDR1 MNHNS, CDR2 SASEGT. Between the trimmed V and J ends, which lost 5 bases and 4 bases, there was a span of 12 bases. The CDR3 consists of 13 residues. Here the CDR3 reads CASSFDPLYEQYF. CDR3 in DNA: TGTGCCAGCAGTTTTGATCCCCTTTACGAGCAGTACTTC.

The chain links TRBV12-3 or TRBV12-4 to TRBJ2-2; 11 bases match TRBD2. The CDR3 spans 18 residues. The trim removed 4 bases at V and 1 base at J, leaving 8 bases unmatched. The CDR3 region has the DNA TGTGCCAGCAGTTCCTATATACTAGCGGGAGTGAACACCGGGGAGCTGTTTTTT. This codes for CASSSYILAGVNTGELFF.

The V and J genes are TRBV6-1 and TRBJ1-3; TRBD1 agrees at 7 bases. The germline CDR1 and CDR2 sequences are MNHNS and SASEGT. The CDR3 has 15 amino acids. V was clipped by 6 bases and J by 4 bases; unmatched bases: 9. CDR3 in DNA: TGTGCCAGCAGCCGACAGGGAGAAAGAGGAAACACCATATATTTT. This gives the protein CASSRQGERGNTIYF.

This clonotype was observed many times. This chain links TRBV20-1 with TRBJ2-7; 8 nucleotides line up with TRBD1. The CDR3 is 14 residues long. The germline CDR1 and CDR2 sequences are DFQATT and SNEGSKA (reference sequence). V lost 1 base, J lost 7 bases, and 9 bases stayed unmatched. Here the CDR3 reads CSARVPGGPWEQYF. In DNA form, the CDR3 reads TGCAGTGCTAGAGTCCCAGGGGGCCCCTGGGAGCAGTACTTC.

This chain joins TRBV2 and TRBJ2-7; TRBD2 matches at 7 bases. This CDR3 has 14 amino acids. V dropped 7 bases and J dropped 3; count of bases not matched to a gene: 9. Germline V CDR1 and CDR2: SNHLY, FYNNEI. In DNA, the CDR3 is TGTGCCAGCAAGCCGCGGGAGACGGTCTACGAGCAGTACTTC. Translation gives CASKPRETVYEQYF. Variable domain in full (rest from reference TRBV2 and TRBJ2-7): EPEVTQTPSHQVTQMGQEVILRCVPISNHLYFYWYRQILGQKVEFLVSFYNNEISEKSEIFDDQFSVERPDGSNFTLKIRSTKLEDSAMYFCASKPRETVYEQYFGPGTRLTVT.

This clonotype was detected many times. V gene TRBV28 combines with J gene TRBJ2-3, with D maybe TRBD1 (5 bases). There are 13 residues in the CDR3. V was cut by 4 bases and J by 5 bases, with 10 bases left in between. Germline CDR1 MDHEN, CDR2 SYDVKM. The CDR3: CASSWGQGDTQYF. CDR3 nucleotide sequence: TGTGCCAGCAGTTGGGGCCAGGGAGATACGCAGTATTTT.

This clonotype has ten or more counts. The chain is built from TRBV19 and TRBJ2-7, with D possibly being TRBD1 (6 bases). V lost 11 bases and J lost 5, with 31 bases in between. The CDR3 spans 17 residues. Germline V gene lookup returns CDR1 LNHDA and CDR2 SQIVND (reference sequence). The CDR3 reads CAPILTTGHLIPDEQYF. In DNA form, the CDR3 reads TGTGCCCCCATCCTTACCACGGGACACCTCATCCCGGACGAGCAGTACTTC.

The CDR3 region has the DNA TGTGCCAGCCCACTTAGCGGGAGACCCCCCTACGAGCAGTACTTC. It yields the protein CASPLSGRPPYEQYF. The chain has TRBV18 and TRBJ2-7, with 9 bases matching TRBD2. In germline, CDR1 is KGHSH, CDR2 LQKENI. V was pared by 8 bases and J by 2 bases, with 10 bases of the junction left unmatched. CDR3 size: 15 residues. Together with reference TRBV18 and TRBJ2-7, the CDR3 gives the full variable domain: NAGVMQNPRHLVRRRGQEARLRCSPMKGHSHVYWYRQLPEEGLKFMVYLQKENIIDESGMPKERFSAEFPKEGPSILRIQQVVRGDSAAYFCASPLSGRPPYEQYFGPGTRLTVT.

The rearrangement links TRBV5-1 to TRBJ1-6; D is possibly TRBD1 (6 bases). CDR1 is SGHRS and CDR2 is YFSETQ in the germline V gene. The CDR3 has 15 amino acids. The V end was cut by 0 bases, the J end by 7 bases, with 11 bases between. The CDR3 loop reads CASSLDPGVNSPLHF. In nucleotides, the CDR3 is TGCGCCAGCAGCTTGGATCCAGGGGTAAATTCACCCCTCCACTTT.

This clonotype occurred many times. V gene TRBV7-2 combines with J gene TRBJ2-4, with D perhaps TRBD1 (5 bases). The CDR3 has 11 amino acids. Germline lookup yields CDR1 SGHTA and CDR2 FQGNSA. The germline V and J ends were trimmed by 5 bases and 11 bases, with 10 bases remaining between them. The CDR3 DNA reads TGTGCCAGCAGCCCAGGGTTTGTTCAGTACTTC. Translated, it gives CASSPGFVQYF.